This T cell receptor (beta chain) stems from a study of human T cells and chemical hapten exposure. Study details: Doses of diphenylcyclopropenone went to the patients' scalps weekly throughout the approximately 22-week study. Largely, small differences in pooled library volume made per-sample TCR yields vary.

On this clonotype: What it binds is not known. Relative to the germline gene, one junction end is altered; a read error may explain this.

Overall study results and limits: The study found expanded TCRs formed significantly more large CDR3 similarity clusters than controls.

One entry per CDR3 protein, called by TCRdb with MiXCR from the RACE reads. Of tens of thousands of distinct CDR3 sequences listed, around a tenth are singletons. Time point defined: patch test 1, 2 weeks after DPC sensitization. Treatment defined: therapeutic diphenylcyclopropenone sensitization with weekly scalp DPC. Total RNA was extracted from unfractionated whole blood. This material consisted of whole blood, taken in connection with sensitization to the hapten diphenylcyclopropenone (DPC). The TCR was taken from a woman aged 45-65 years with alopecia areata. Some clones in this sample may be carry-over from other donors' samples.

CDR3 region: CASSQGPSGTYEQHF. CDR3 in DNA: TGTGCCAGCAGCCAAGGCCCTAGCGGGACTTACGAGCAGCACTTC. The rearrangement joins TRBV3-1 to TRBJ2-7; 9 bases map to TRBD2. CDR1 is LGHDT and CDR2 is YNNKEL in the germline V gene (reference sequence). There are 15 residues in the CDR3.